This entry describes one T cell receptor (beta chain). The antigen is undetermined. The repertoire was sequenced with immunoSEQ multiplex PCR; TCRdb's copy has only in-frame clones and lacks some. The sample has roughly 14,000 clones; roughly 80% are singletons. Every patient had mismatch repair deficiency by PCR or immunohistochemistry. TCRs were sequenced from a few patients responding to pembrolizumab. The source of the sample is a study of PD-1 blockade in mismatch repair-deficient tumors. In the study overall: Patients had approximately 13 mismatch repair-deficient cancer types, all previously treated and progressing.

General observations from the study: Tumor-resident clones, often undetectable pretreatment in blood, expanded then contracted after pembrolizumab.

V was trimmed by 6 bases and J by 2 bases, leaving 13 bases between them. The germline gives CDR1 KGHSH, CDR2 LQKENI. This CDR3 spans 14 amino acids. This chain connects TRBV18 to TRBJ1-1; D ambiguous. This clonotype originated in an adult with mismatch repair-deficient cancer. Sequencing was performed on PBMCs, taken before pembrolizumab treatment. The CDR3 reads CASSLFGSNTEAFF. The CDR3 DNA sequence: TGTGCCAGCTCCCTGTTTGGGTCTAACACTGAAGCTTTCTTT. Combining the CDR3 with reference TRBV18 and TRBJ1-1 gives the whole variable domain NAGVMQNPRHLVRRRGQEARLRCSPMKGHSHVYWYRQLPEEGLKFMVYLQKENIIDESGMPKERFSAEFPKEGPSILRIQQVVRGDSAAYFCASSLFGSNTEAFFGQGTRLTVV.